This TCR beta chain appears in the sequencing data of a study of blood T cells in healthy people across ages (dated by TCRdb to the mid-2010s). Regarding the study in general: In model experiments, template switching captured about one uniquely barcoded TCR beta cDNA molecule for every two T cells. The study measured age-related changes in TCR beta repertoire diversity using deep sequencing normalized with unique cDNA molecular identifiers. The donors were split into four age groups: young (average about 16 years), middle-aged (roughly 39), aged (62) and long-lived (about 82). To avoid experimental bias, donors of different ages were spread randomly across the sequencing lanes. The study analyzed two additional independent replicas of 1 million unique cDNA reads from the same blood draw for two donors, one aged 18 to 30 and one aged 80 or older.

The roughly 39 donors, aged about 6 to 100 years, were systemically healthy Caucasian individuals from Russia. Each donor gave around 9.9 milliliters of peripheral blood, collected into EDTA-treated Vacutainer tubes. PBMCs were isolated by Ficoll-Paque density-gradient centrifugation, with at least 6 million obtained per sample. Total RNA, at least 6 micrograms per sample, was extracted from PBMCs with Trizol reagent. For every donor, an aliquot of PBMCs went through flow cytometry to measure the percentages of naive CD45RAhigh/CD27high T cells. This clonotype has more than one count but fewer than ten. No antigen is known for it. No qualities accompany the bases; no much larger clone lies one base away. The library was generated by 5' RACE. Sequencing instrument: Illumina HiSeq 2500. A second PCR of roughly 7 to 11 cycles was run with a J-beta primer mix and a sample-barcoded 5' primer. Each TCR beta cDNA molecule received a unique molecular identifier from a template-switch 5' adaptor carrying 12 random nucleotides. Each sample yielded at least 3 million CDR3-containing paired-end reads. First-strand cDNA was synthesized from all RNA with the Mint cDNA synthesis kit, primed by a TRBC-specific oligonucleotide. All cDNA was treated with uracil-DNA glycosylase and then went through a first 18-cycle PCR with the universal primers M1SS and BC2_uni_R. Per the authors' processing: Each sample was normalized by randomly selecting 1 million high-quality reads, each carrying a distinct molecular identifier. Reads with shared molecular identifiers were discarded instead of being binned into consensus sequences. MiTCR, run with a Q25 quality threshold and the strictest error-elimination algorithm, handled CDR3 identification, clonotype clustering and error correction. A nonparametric unseen species model with Euler transformation was used to estimate lower-bound total TCR beta diversity. TCRdb ran its own pipeline on the public reads, namely fastp trimming at Q25 and MiXCR clone calling, and kept in-frame beta chains. Every CDR3 protein is listed once, alongside the most common genes and DNA of its rows. Here the V and J calls rest on TCRdb's processing, not on the authors' analysis. Present in this sample are 540,000 or so distinct CDR3 sequences, 45% to 55% of which were seen just once. The ten largest make up 20% to 25% of the sample.

Points the paper makes about the study in general: Total diversity estimates from one million sequenced T cells were considered lower bounds and underestimates. Compared with the aged group, more naive CD4+ T cells, fewer expanded clones and increased TCR diversity were shown by the long-lived group, suggesting age selection. Observed TCR beta diversity per million T cells fell roughly linearly with age, and a significant reduction was already apparent by age around 40. Because profiling used bulk unsorted PBMCs, naive and antigen-experienced compartments could not be compared conclusively. The CMV infection status of donors was not known, potentially confounding age-related changes in expanded clonotypes. The percentage of naive T cells measured by flow cytometry correlated strongly with observed TCR beta diversity.

Its CDR3 holds 14 amino acids, cysteine through phenylalanine. The only DNA kept is the CDR3, 42 bases in frame from the first base. For this chain, trimming is 0 bases at the V end and 8 bases at the J end, and the number of junction bases without a gene match is 3. Via the germline V gene (reference sequence), CDR1 is PRHDT and CDR2 FYEKMQ. The sequence joins TRBV13 to TRBJ1-4; 7 bases in the middle match TRBD1. The sequenced material came from blood. The receptor comes from a man at least 80 years old in good health. For the CDR3, the sequence is CASSLGGGKEKLFF. The nucleotide sequence is TGTGCCAGCAGCTTAGGAGGGGGCAAGGAAAAACTGTTTTTT.